The 25 T cell receptor beta chains reported below all come from one sample, sequenced in a study of blood T cell repertoires in COVID-19 (dated by TCRdb to about 2020). The library was prepared using the immunoSEQ multiplex PCR assay. TCRdb re-hosts the immuneACCESS table, in-frame sequences only. Its copies lack some clones; in the studies checked, an unresolved V gene accounts for under half of them, and the cause for the rest is not known. The sample table shows roughly 250,000 clones, and around 81% are seen once. In total, the top ten clones hold more than 6% of the sample. Sequenced input: peripheral blood. The receptors were gathered from an older woman with active or convalescent COVID-19.

The rearrangement joins TRBV6-5 to TRBJ1-5; D gene uncertain. The length of the CDR3 is 12 residues. V lost 8 bases to trimming and J lost 4 bases, with 9 bases between them. Germline CDR1 and CDR2: MNHEY and SVGAGI. The CDR3 DNA sequence: TGTGCCAGCCTGAGCTGGAATCAGCCCCAGCATTTT. This codes for CASLSWNQPQHF.

CDR3 loop: CSVGLVNGEQFF. CDR3 in DNA: TGCAGCGTTGGACTAGTTAACGGTGAGCAGTTCTTC. V is TRBV29-1 and J is TRBJ2-1; TRBD2 is a possible D gene (6 bases). From germline, CDR1 is SQVTM and CDR2 ANQGSEA. The CDR3 covers 12 residues. Trimming stripped 4 bases from V and 9 bases from J, with 13 bases between.

The V call is TRBV18, the J call TRBJ1-2; D ambiguous. V was shortened by 3 bases and J by 0 bases, with 11 bases between the two germline ends. This CDR3 is 15 amino acids long. The germline V gene has CDR1 KGHSH and CDR2 LQKENI. Here the CDR3 DNA reads TGTGCCAGCTCACCCTTGTCCGGAGCTAACTATGGCTACACCTTC. Translation: CASSPLSGANYGYTF. The complete variable domain, with remaining parts taken from reference TRBV18 and TRBJ1-2, reads NAGVMQNPRHLVRRRGQEARLRCSPMKGHSHVYWYRQLPEEGLKFMVYLQKENIIDESGMPKERFSAEFPKEGPSILRIQQVVRGDSAAYFCASSPLSGANYGYTFGSGTRLTVV.

The chain is built from TRBV3-1 (or the pseudogene TRBV3-2) and TRBJ2-2; 11 nucleotides align to TRBD2. Germline V gives CDR1 LGHDT, CDR2 YNNKEL (reference sequence). The junction had 7 bases not matched to a gene; V was cut back by 0 bases and J by 4 bases. The CDR3 length is 18 residues. The CDR3 nucleotides read TGTGCCAGCAGCCAAGAGGGTAGCGGGGGGGCCCTCACCGGGGAGCTGTTTTTT. Its translation is CASSQEGSGGALTGELFF.

This chain joins TRBV24-1 and TRBJ1-2, with 8 bases identical to TRBD1. The CDR3 has 15 amino acids. Germline V gene lookup returns CDR1 KGHDR and CDR2 SFDVKD. Unmatched junction bases numbered 7, after V lost 3 bases and J lost 5 bases. The CDR3 DNA follows: TGTGCCACCAGTGATCCCAGGGGGCTCCAGTATGGCTACACCTTC. This translates into CATSDPRGLQYGYTF.

The chain employs TRBV28 and TRBJ1-4; TRBD1 matches 7 bases. J gave up 5 bases and V 4 bases, and 4 bases lay outside the gene matches. This CDR3 region has 14 residues. Germline V CDR1 and CDR2: MDHEN, SYDVKM. CDR3 nucleotides: TGTGCCAGCAGTTCCTCAGGGGGGAATGAAAAACTGTTTTTT. Translation: CASSSSGGNEKLFF. Combining the CDR3 with reference TRBV28 and TRBJ1-4 gives the whole variable domain DVKVTQSSRYLVKRTGEKVFLECVQDMDHENMFWYRQDPGLGLRLIYFSYDVKMKEKGDIPEGYSVSREKKERFSLILESASTNQTSMYLCASSSSGGNEKLFFGSGTQLSVL.

CDR3 coding DNA: TGTGCCAGCAGATCTGCACAGGCCAACACTGAAGCTTTCTTT. This sequence encodes CASRSAQANTEAFF. The chain couples TRBV27 to TRBJ1-1; maybe TRBD1 (5 bases). Germline-derived CDR1 and CDR2 are MNHEY and SMNVEV (reference sequence). V was cut by 6 bases and J by 2 bases, with 13 bases left in between. This CDR3 contains 14 residues.

This clone was seen just once. The chain uses TRBV7-2 and TRBJ2-3; TRBD2 matches at 11 bases. Germline CDR1 SGHTA, CDR2 FQGNSA. This CDR3 spans 17 amino acids. Trimming took 3 bases from V and 3 from J; bases not matched to a gene: 8. CDR3 loop: CASSFRSGGAPTDTQYF. The DNA of the CDR3 is TGTGCCAGCAGCTTTCGTAGCGGGGGGGCCCCGACAGATACGCAGTATTTT. Full variable domain (remainder filled in from reference TRBV7-2 and TRBJ2-3): GAGVSQSPSNKVTEKGKDVELRCDPISGHTALYWYRQSLGQGLEFLIYFQGNSAPDKSGLPSDRFSAERTGGSVSTLTIQRTQQEDSAVYLCASSFRSGGAPTDTQYFGPGTRLTVL.

In this sample, this clone turned up once. The chain has TRBV2 and TRBJ1-2, with a tentative D call TRBD1 (6 bases). Looked up from germline, CDR1 is SNHLY and CDR2 is FYNNEI. The CDR3 has 15 residues. Trimming took off 3 bases at V and 4 bases at J, with 15 bases between the two ends. CDR3 DNA sequence: TGTGCCAGCAGTGACCCCGGGGGGGGCCGCTATGGCTACACCTTC. Translating gives CASSDPGGGRYGYTF.

The CDR3 DNA reads TGTGCCAGCAGTGAATCGGTTGGGGAGGAAAAACTGTTTTTT. This sequence encodes CASSESVGEEKLFF. The J gene is TRBJ1-4, the V gene TRBV25-1; D not certain. This CDR3 contains 14 residues. V was cut by 1 base and J by 8 bases, with 11 bases left in between. Germline values: CDR1 MGHDK, CDR2 SYGVNS.

This rearrangement joins TRBV5-1 to TRBJ2-3; 7 bases agree with TRBD2. Germline-derived CDR1 and CDR2 are SGHRS and YFSETQ. CDR3 length: 19 residues. The junction had 13 bases not matched to a gene; V was cut back by 0 bases and J by 0 bases. The DNA for the CDR3 is TGCGCCAGCAGCTTGGCCGTCGCTAGCGGAGGAACTAGCACAGATACGCAGTATTTT. Translated: CASSLAVASGGTSTDTQYF.

This sequence joins TRBV2 and TRBJ1-5, with a possible D match to TRBD1 (6 bases). Germline V lookup: CDR1 SNHLY, CDR2 FYNNEI. V lost 10 bases and J 11 bases, leaving 21 bases between the germline ends. This CDR3 has 13 residues. The CDR3 sequence is CATSAQGSVAQHF. CDR3 bases: TGTGCCACCTCGGCACAGGGCTCGGTAGCCCAGCATTTT.

The gene calls are TRBV30 and TRBJ2-1; D is perhaps TRBD2 (5 bases). CDR1 GTSNPN and CDR2 SVGIG come from the germline V gene (reference sequence). This CDR3 spans 15 amino acids. V was shortened by 1 base and J by 7 bases, with 17 bases between the two germline ends. CDR3 nucleotides: TGTGCCTGGAGTGCGAGCGGACGTACGGCAAATGAGCAGTTCTTC. This translates into CAWSASGRTANEQFF.

This chain connects TRBV6-1 to TRBJ2-7; unclear D gene. The CDR3 consists of 11 residues. Germline loops: CDR1 MNHNS, CDR2 SASEGT. The V end was cut by 2 bases, the J end by 7 bases, with 6 bases between. For the CDR3, the DNA is TGTGCCAGCAGTGAATCCTTGGAGCAGTACGTC. It yields the protein CASSESLEQYV.

The chain joins TRBV29-1 to TRBJ2-2; D may be TRBD2 (5 bases). Germline V CDR1 and CDR2: SQVTM, ANQGSEA. Trimming took off 0 bases at V and 1 base at J, with 15 bases between the two ends. There are 17 residues in the CDR3. The CDR3 nucleotides read TGCAGCGTTGAAGATCTAGAGGTCGGACTGAACACCGGGGAGCTGTTTTTT. Its protein product is CSVEDLEVGLNTGELFF.

This chain uses TRBV23-1 with TRBJ2-3; 9 positions match TRBD1. TRBV23-1 is an ORF, and what it does is uncertain. This CDR3 has 14 amino acids. Trimming took 10 bases from V and 1 from J; bases not matched to a gene: 6. The CDR3 protein is CAIPGQGGTDTQYF. DNA of the CDR3: TGCGCCATTCCGGGACAGGGAGGCACAGATACGCAGTATTTT.

The rearrangement joins TRBV10-3 to TRBJ2-1; D might be TRBD2 (5 bases). The V gene's germline CDR1 is ENHRY and CDR2 SYGVKD. The CDR3 consists of 11 residues. Between the trimmed V and J ends, which lost 4 bases and 8 bases, there was a span of 6 bases. Written as DNA, the CDR3 is TGTGCCATCAGTGGGGGAGATGAGCAGTTCTTC. It translates to CAISGGDEQFF.

V gene TRBV19 combines with J gene TRBJ2-5; no firm D call. The CDR3 loop spans 14 amino acids. V was trimmed by 7 bases and J by 2 bases, leaving 14 bases between them. The germline V gene encodes CDR1 LNHDA and CDR2 SQIVND (reference sequence). The CDR3 DNA is TGTGCCAGTAATATGTCAGATAAACAAGAGACCCAGTACTTC. It is translated as CASNMSDKQETQYF.

The chain combines TRBV9 with TRBJ2-1; TRBD2 matches at 7 bases. Germline V gene sequence: CDR1 SGDLS, CDR2 YYNGEE. The V gene end was trimmed by 0 bases and the J gene end by 5 bases; junction bases not matched to a gene: 8. The length of the CDR3 is 16 residues. The DNA for the CDR3 is TGTGCCAGCAGCGTAGCTTGGGGGAGGGCCAACAATGAGCAGTTCTTC. Encoded protein: CASSVAWGRANNEQFF.

The V gene is TRBV12-5, the J gene TRBJ1-2; possible D gene TRBD1, 5 bases. Deletions cut 1 base from V and 8 bases from J, with 8 bases between. This CDR3 region has 12 residues. Germline CDR1 and CDR2: LGHNT and FRNRAP. In DNA, the CDR3 is TGTGCTAGTGGTTTGGCGGGGGTCGGCTACACCTTC. It translates to CASGLAGVGYTF.

This clone was detected only once. The V call is TRBV28, the J call TRBJ1-5, with 10 positions matching TRBD1. The CDR3 consists of 20 residues. The J segment lost 0 bases and the V segment lost 0 bases, leaving 11 bases of the junction unmatched. CDR1 is MDHEN and CDR2 is SYDVKM in the germline V gene. CDR3 DNA sequence: TGTGCCAGCAGTTTATGGCGGGGGGTCGGGACAGGGGTTAGCAATCAGCCCCAGCATTTT. Protein: CASSLWRGVGTGVSNQPQHF.

This clone came up once. The chain has TRBV2 and TRBJ2-1, with D perhaps TRBD1 (5 bases). The CDR3 is 17 amino acids. Trimming shortened V by 7 bases and J by 0 bases, and 19 bases separated the two germline ends. CDR1 and CDR2 (germline): SNHLY, FYNNEI. The CDR3 sequence is CASTSLGRTSSYNEQFF. In DNA, the CDR3 is TGTGCCAGCACCTCTCTGGGGCGGACAAGCTCCTACAATGAGCAGTTCTTC.

The rearrangement joins TRBV6-4 to TRBJ2-7; 11 bases are shared with TRBD2. Trimming at V came to 8 bases and at J to 1 base, leaving 7 bases not matched to a gene. Germline V gives CDR1 MRHNA, CDR2 SNTAGT. This CDR3 has 15 amino acids. In nucleotides, the CDR3 is TGTGCCAGCTCACCACTAGCGGGAGATTCCTACGAGCAGTACTTC. Amino acids: CASSPLAGDSYEQYF.

The gene calls are TRBV11-3 and TRBJ1-1; possible D gene TRBD1, 5 bases. The CDR3 consists of 14 residues. V dropped 4 bases and J dropped 1 base, with 10 bases sitting between them. Germline V gene sequence: CDR1 SGHNT, CDR2 YENEEA. As DNA, the CDR3 is TGTGCCAGCAGCTCGGGGGGGACGAACACTGAAGCTTTCTTT. Amino acids: CASSSGGTNTEAFF.

This chain joins TRBV28 and TRBJ1-2; 8 bases are a match to TRBD1. Germline CDR1 and CDR2: MDHEN and SYDVKM. V lost 6 bases, J lost 3 bases, and 6 bases stayed unmatched. This CDR3 region has 14 residues. The CDR3 DNA sequence: TGTGCCAGCAGACCGCCACAGGGGGACTATGGCTACACCTTC. It codes for CASRPPQGDYGYTF.